Listed below are T cell receptor beta chains from one sample, sequenced in a study of Ad26.COV2.S vaccination and SARS-CoV-2 variants. Profiled with immunoSEQ multiplex PCR; TCRdb holds only in-frame clones, not every one. The table shows about 350,000 clones, with approximately 90% occurring only once. Sample: peripheral blood, taken in a trial of Ad26.COV2.S vaccine versus placebo. These receptor sequences come from a person aged 18-65 years who received the Ad26.COV2.S COVID-19 vaccine or a placebo. Each CDR3 is given with its conserved first and last residue. D genes are given only for firm matches. Some rows mark clone size as missing; the rest say once, few, many or name a class of expanded clone.

D gene | clone size | J gene | V gene | CDR3 protein | CDR3 DNA
TRBD2 | . | TRBJ2-3 | TRBV5-1 | CASSLGSGSPDTQYF | TGCGCCAGCAGCTTGGGGAGCGGGAGTCCAGATACGCAGTATTTT
. | . | TRBJ2-1 | TRBV6-5 | CASSYFAHTLEDEQFF | TGTGCCAGCAGTTACTTTGCGCACACTCTTGAAGATGAGCAGTTCTTC
TRBD1 | . | TRBJ1-4 | TRBV2 | CASSEQTGVNEKLFF | TGTGCCAGCAGCGAACAGACAGGGGTTAATGAAAAACTGTTTTTT
. | . | TRBJ2-7 | TRBV30 | CAWSVLGTSAEQYF | TGTGCCTGGAGTGTACTTGGGACAAGTGCCGAGCAGTACTTC
. | . | TRBJ1-3 | TRBV2 | CASSETGNTIYF | TGTGCCAGCAGTGAGACTGGAAACACCATATATTTT
TRBD2 | . | TRBJ2-3 | TRBV5-5 | CASSTGLVSTDTQYF | TGTGCCAGCAGCACGGGACTAGTGAGCACAGATACGCAGTATTTT
TRBD1 | . | TRBJ2-2 | TRBV5-1 | CASKTGGPNTGELFF | TGCGCCAGTAAAACAGGGGGCCCGAACACCGGGGAGCTGTTTTTT
TRBD2 | few | TRBJ2-1 | TRBV11-3 | CASSLGTSGRVNEQFF | TGTGCCAGCAGCTTAGGTACTAGCGGGAGAGTTAATGAGCAGTTCTTC
. | . | TRBJ1-5 | TRBV30 | CAWSVPSPTRYNQPQHF | TGTGCCTGGAGTGTACCCAGCCCCACTAGGTACAATCAGCCCCAGCATTTT
TRBD2 | . | TRBJ2-1 | TRBV6-6 | CASSYFSGGAEQFF | TGTGCCAGCAGTTACTTTTCGGGGGGGGCTGAGCAGTTCTTC
TRBD1 | . | TRBJ1-2 | TRBV7-2 | CASSLRKRGRGYGYTF | TGTGCCAGCAGCTTACGGAAAAGGGGGCGCGGCTATGGCTACACCTTC
. | . | TRBJ1-1 | TRBV6-5 | CASRAGETAEAFF | TGTGCCAGCAGGGCCGGGGAGACGGCTGAAGCTTTCTTT
. | few | TRBJ1-1 | TRBV2 | CASSEVDSWNTEAFF | TGTGCCAGCAGTGAAGTAGACAGCTGGAACACTGAAGCTTTCTTT
. | . | TRBJ2-7 | TRBV20-1 | CSALAPYEQYF | TGCAGTGCCCTAGCCCCCTACGAGCAGTACTTC
TRBD1 | . | TRBJ2-7 | TRBV6-4 | CASRGGQGHSYEQYF | TGTGCCAGCAGGGGAGGACAGGGCCACTCCTACGAGCAGTACTTC
. | . | TRBJ1-5 | TRBV27 | CASSSHDPRDQPQHF | TGTGCCAGCAGTTCCCACGACCCCAGAGATCAGCCCCAGCATTTT
. | . | TRBJ2-1 | TRBV6-6 | CASSLMGAEQFF | TGTGCCAGCAGCCTGATGGGGGCTGAGCAGTTCTTC
TRBD1 | . | TRBJ1-1 | TRBV5-4 | CASSFPGGLNTEAFF | TGTGCCAGCAGCTTCCCAGGGGGTTTGAACACTGAAGCTTTCTTT
TRBD1 | . | TRBJ1-5 | TRBV3-1/TRBV3-2 | CASSLTGSDQPQHF | TGTGCCAGCAGCCTGACAGGGTCGGATCAGCCCCAGCATTTT
TRBD1 | once | TRBJ1-5 | TRBV2 | CASSGQGLDNQPQHF | TGTGCCAGCTCCGGACAGGGCCTTGACAATCAGCCCCAGCATTTT
TRBD1 | once | TRBJ2-7 | TRBV15 | CATSSGGQAAGEQYF | TGTGCCACCAGCAGCGGGGGACAGGCCGCGGGGGAGCAGTACTTC
. | once | TRBJ2-3 | TRBV12-5 | CASGLVRSGELKFGDTQYF | TGTGCTAGTGGTTTGGTACGTTCTGGGGAACTAAAGTTTGGGGATACGCAGTATTTT
TRBD1 | . | TRBJ1-1 | TRBV12-5 | CASGLRTGSTEAFF | TGTGCTAGTGGTTTAAGGACAGGGAGCACTGAAGCTTTCTTT
. | . | TRBJ2-1 | TRBV9 | CASSVDRNNEQFF | TGTGCCAGCAGCGTAGATCGGAACAATGAGCAGTTCTTC
TRBD1 | . | TRBJ2-2 | TRBV20-1 | CSASRFTGASNTGELFF | TGCAGTGCTAGTCGTTTCACAGGGGCATCGAACACCGGGGAGCTGTTTTTT
TRBD1 | . | TRBJ1-2 | TRBV9 | CASSAHAGTDYGYTF | TGTGCCAGCAGCGCACATGCCGGGACAGACTATGGCTACACCTTC
TRBD1 | . | TRBJ2-7 | TRBV6-1 | CASSELGDRGTYEQYF | TGTGCCAGCAGTGAATTAGGGGACAGGGGAACCTACGAGCAGTACTTC
. | few | TRBJ2-5 | TRBV28 | CASSTDRRGMGAQYF | TGTGCCAGCAGTACCGACAGGAGGGGGATGGGGGCCCAGTACTTC
. | . | TRBJ1-1 | TRBV15 | CATSRDRGGNTEAFF | TGTGCCACCAGCAGAGATCGAGGAGGGAACACTGAAGCTTTCTTT
. | . | TRBJ1-1 | TRBV6-2/TRBV6-3 | CASSIPVPAGADTEAFF | TGTGCCAGCAGTATCCCCGTGCCCGCGGGGGCGGACACTGAAGCTTTCTTT
TRBD1 | . | TRBJ1-5 | TRBV6-5 | CASSYSGQVNQPQHF | TGTGCCAGCAGTTACTCGGGACAGGTCAATCAGCCCCAGCATTTT
TRBD1 | . | TRBJ1-5 | TRBV7-3 | CASSRDRGGQPQHF | TGTGCCAGCAGCCGAGACAGGGGCGGGCAGCCCCAGCATTTT
. | . | TRBJ2-2 | TRBV5-1 | CASSPPGAPTGELFF | TGCGCCAGCAGCCCCCCCGGGGCCCCCACCGGGGAGCTGTTTTTT
. | . | TRBJ2-1 | TRBV12-3/TRBV12-4 | CASSQTRNEQFF | TGTGCCAGCAGTCAAACCCGGAATGAGCAGTTCTTC
. | . | TRBJ1-2 | TRBV6-5 | CASDLSVDGYTF | TGTGCCAGCGACCTATCAGTCGATGGCTACACCTTC
. | . | TRBJ1-4 | TRBV20-1 | CSAREGEKLFF | TGCAGTGCTAGAGAGGGTGAAAAACTGTTTTTT
TRBD2 | few | TRBJ2-5 | TRBV28 | CASSLGGRAPETQYF | TGTGCCAGCAGTTTGGGCGGGAGGGCCCCAGAGACCCAGTACTTC
. | . | TRBJ2-7 | TRBV12-3/TRBV12-4 | CASSFTAVYEQYF | TGTGCCAGCAGTTTCACAGCAGTCTACGAGCAGTACTTC
. | . | TRBJ2-2 | TRBV19 | CASSRQRNTGELFF | TGTGCCAGTAGTAGACAGAGGAACACCGGGGAGCTGTTTTTT
. | . | TRBJ1-1 | TRBV2 | CASTTHGNTEAFF | TGTGCCAGCACTACTCACGGGAACACTGAAGCTTTCTTT
TRBD1 | . | TRBJ2-1 | TRBV28 | CASRLYWDRDHNEQFF | TGTGCCAGCAGATTGTATTGGGACAGGGATCACAATGAGCAGTTCTTC
TRBD2 | . | TRBJ2-7 | TRBV6-6 | CASSYLAGAVYEQYF | TGTGCCAGCAGTTACCTAGCGGGGGCAGTCTACGAGCAGTACTTC